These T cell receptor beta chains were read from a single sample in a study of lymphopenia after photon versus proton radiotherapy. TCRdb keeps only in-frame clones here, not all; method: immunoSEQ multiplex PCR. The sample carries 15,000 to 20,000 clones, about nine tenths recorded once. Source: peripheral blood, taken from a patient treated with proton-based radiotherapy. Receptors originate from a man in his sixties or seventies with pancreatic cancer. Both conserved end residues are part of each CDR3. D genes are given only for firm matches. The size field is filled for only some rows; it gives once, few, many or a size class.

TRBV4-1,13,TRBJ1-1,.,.,CASSQDLAREAFF,TGCGCCAGCAGCCAAGATTTGGCGCGTGAAGCTTTCTTT
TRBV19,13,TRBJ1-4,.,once,CASSIQLGEKLFF,TGTGCCAGTAGTATACAGCTGGGGGAAAAACTGTTTTTT
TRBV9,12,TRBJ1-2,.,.,CASSVGGYGYTF,TGTGCCAGCAGCGTAGGGGGCTATGGCTACACCTTC
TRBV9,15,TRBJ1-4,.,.,CASSVDQGWGEKLFF,TGTGCCAGCAGCGTAGATCAGGGGTGGGGTGAAAAACTGTTTTTT
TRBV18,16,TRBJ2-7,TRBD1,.,CASSPGETGGTYEQYF,TGTGCCAGCTCACCCGGGGAGACAGGGGGAACCTACGAGCAGTACTTC
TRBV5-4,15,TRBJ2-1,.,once,CASSSQNLERNEQFF,TGTGCCAGCAGCTCGCAGAACCTAGAGAGGAATGAGCAGTTCTTC
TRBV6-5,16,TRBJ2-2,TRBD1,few,CASSYSRGGRAGELFF,TGTGCCAGCAGTTACTCGAGAGGGGGCAGGGCCGGGGAGCTGTTTTTT
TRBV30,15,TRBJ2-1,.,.,CAWSVTGLPYNEQFF,TGTGCCTGGAGCGTTACAGGACTACCCTACAATGAGCAGTTCTTC
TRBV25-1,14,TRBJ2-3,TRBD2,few,CASERSGTTDTQYF,TGTGCCAGCGAGAGAAGCGGGACCACAGATACGCAGTATTTT
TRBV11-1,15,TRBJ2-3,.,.,CASSRVGSSTDTQYF,TGTGCCAGCAGCCGAGTGGGGTCTTCGACAGATACGCAGTATTTT
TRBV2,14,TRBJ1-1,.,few,CASRLDTMNTEAFF,TGTGCCAGCAGGTTAGACACCATGAACACTGAAGCTTTCTTT
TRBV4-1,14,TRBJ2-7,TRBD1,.,CASRHKQGASEQYF,TGCGCCAGCAGGCATAAACAGGGGGCGAGCGAGCAGTACTTC
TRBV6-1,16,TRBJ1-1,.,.,CASSDPGALGNTEAFF,TGTGCCAGCAGTGACCCTGGGGCTCTGGGTAACACTGAAGCTTTCTTT
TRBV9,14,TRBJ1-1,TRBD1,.,CASSVEGWDSRAFF,TGTGCCAGCAGCGTAGAGGGTTGGGACAGTCGAGCTTTCTTT
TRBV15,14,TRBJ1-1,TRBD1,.,CATSREMTGAEAFF,TGTGCCACCAGCAGAGAGATGACAGGGGCTGAAGCTTTCTTT
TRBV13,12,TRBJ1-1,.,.,CASSLRVVGAFF,TGTGCCAGCAGCTTAAGGGTGGTTGGGGCTTTCTTT
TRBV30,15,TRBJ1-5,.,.,CAWTPKGGYNQPQHF,TGTGCCTGGACCCCAAAAGGGGGTTATAATCAGCCCCAGCATTTT
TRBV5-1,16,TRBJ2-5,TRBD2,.,CASSPGLAGGQETQYF,TGCGCCAGCAGCCCGGGACTAGCGGGAGGGCAAGAGACCCAGTACTTC
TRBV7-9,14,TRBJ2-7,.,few,CASSLTARGNEQYF,TGTGCCAGCAGCCTCACCGCGAGGGGGAACGAGCAGTACTTC
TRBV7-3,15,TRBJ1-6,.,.,CASSLRAQGASPLHF,TGTGCCAGCAGCTTAAGGGCGCAAGGGGCCTCACCCCTCCACTTT
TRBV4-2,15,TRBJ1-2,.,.,CASSQDSTVGYGYTF,TGTGCCAGCAGCCAAGATTCAACGGTAGGCTATGGCTACACCTTC
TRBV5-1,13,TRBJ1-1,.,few,CASSLDGGTEAFF,TGCGCCAGCAGCTTGGATGGAGGGACTGAAGCTTTCTTT
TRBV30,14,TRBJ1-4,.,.,CAWLPQAPNEKLFF,TGTGCCTGGTTACCTCAGGCCCCCAATGAAAAACTGTTTTTT
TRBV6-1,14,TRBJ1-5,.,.,CASSEWGEDQPQHF,TGTGCCAGCAGCGAGTGGGGGGAGGATCAGCCCCAGCATTTT
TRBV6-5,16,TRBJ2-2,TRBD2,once,CASSYTSGGSTGELFF,TGTGCCAGCAGTTACACTAGCGGGGGGAGCACCGGGGAGCTGTTTTTT
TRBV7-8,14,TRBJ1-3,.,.,CASSPLVGRNTIYF,TGTGCCAGCAGCCCCCTGGTTGGGCGAAACACCATATATTTT
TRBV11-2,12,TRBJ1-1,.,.,CASNRPNTEAFF,TGTGCCAGCAATAGGCCGAACACTGAAGCTTTCTTT
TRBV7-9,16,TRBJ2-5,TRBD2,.,CASSAPALTSVETQYF,TGTGCCAGCAGCGCTCCGGCCCTGACTAGCGTGGAGACCCAGTACTTC
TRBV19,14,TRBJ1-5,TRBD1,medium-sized,CASTSGGRNQPQHF,TGTGCCAGTACCTCAGGGGGCCGTAATCAGCCCCAGCATTTT
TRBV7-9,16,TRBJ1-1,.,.,CASSLAGGGENTEAFF,TGTGCCAGCAGCTTAGCGGGAGGGGGAGAGAACACTGAAGCTTTCTTT
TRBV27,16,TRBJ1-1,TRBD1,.,CASSLGTGGVGTEAFF,TGTGCCAGCAGTTTAGGGACAGGGGGCGTTGGCACTGAAGCTTTCTTT
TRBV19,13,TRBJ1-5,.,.,CASSSTGTQPQHF,TGTGCCAGTAGTAGCACAGGGACACAGCCCCAGCATTTT
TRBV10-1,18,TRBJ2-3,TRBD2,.,CASSESRTSGTTTDTQYF,TGCGCCAGCAGTGAGTCCCGGACTAGCGGTACTACCACAGATACGCAGTATTTT
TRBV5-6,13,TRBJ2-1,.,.,CASSFSRDTEQFF,TGTGCCAGCAGCTTTAGCCGGGACACTGAGCAGTTCTTC
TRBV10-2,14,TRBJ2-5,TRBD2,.,CASKLAGASETQYF,TGCGCCAGCAAGCTAGCGGGAGCTTCAGAGACCCAGTACTTC
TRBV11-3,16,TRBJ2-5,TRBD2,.,CASSHGSGRSQETQYF,TGTGCCAGCAGCCACGGGAGCGGGAGGTCCCAAGAGACCCAGTACTTC
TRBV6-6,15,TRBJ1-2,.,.,CASSFGPLGTYGYTF,TGTGCCAGCAGTTTCGGGCCCCTGGGGACCTATGGCTACACCTTC
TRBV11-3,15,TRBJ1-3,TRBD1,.,CASSGQGALGNTIYF,TGTGCCAGCAGCGGACAGGGGGCTCTGGGAAACACCATATATTTT
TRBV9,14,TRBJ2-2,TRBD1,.,CASSGTGGTGELFF,TGTGCCAGCAGCGGGACAGGGGGGACCGGGGAGCTGTTTTTT
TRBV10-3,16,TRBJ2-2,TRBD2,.,CAIRPPGGPNTGELFF,TGTGCCATCAGACCTCCGGGGGGTCCGAACACCGGGGAGCTGTTTTTT
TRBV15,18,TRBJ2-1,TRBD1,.,CATSREPIGQGSYNEQFF,TGTGCCACCAGCAGAGAACCGATTGGACAGGGCTCCTACAATGAGCAGTTCTTC
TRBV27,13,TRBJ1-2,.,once,CASSFRDTYGYTF,TGTGCCAGCAGTTTCAGGGATACCTATGGCTACACCTTC
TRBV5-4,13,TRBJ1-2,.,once,CASSLGGNYGYTF,TGTGCCAGCAGCTTGGGAGGAAACTATGGCTACACCTTC
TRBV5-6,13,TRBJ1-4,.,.,CASRQGGKEKLFF,TGTGCCAGCAGGCAGGGTGGGAAGGAAAAACTGTTTTTT
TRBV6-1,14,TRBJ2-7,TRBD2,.,CASSPLSGSLEQYF,TGTGCCAGCAGCCCGTTGAGCGGGAGCCTCGAGCAGTACTTC
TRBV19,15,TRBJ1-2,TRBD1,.,CASTPDRTTNYGYTF,TGTGCCAGTACCCCGGACAGGACTACTAACTATGGCTACACCTTC
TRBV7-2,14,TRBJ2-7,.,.,CASSLGGDFYEQYF,TGTGCCAGCAGCTTGGGGGGTGACTTCTACGAGCAGTACTTC
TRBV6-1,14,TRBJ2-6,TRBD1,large,CASHRGSGANVLTF,TGTGCCAGCCACAGGGGCTCCGGGGCCAACGTCCTGACTTTC
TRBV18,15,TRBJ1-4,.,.,CASSPSVTEVEKLFF,TGTGCCAGCTCACCCTCCGTGACAGAAGTGGAAAAACTGTTTTTT
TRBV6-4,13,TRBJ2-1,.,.,CASSATGDNEQFF,TGTGCCAGCAGTGCCACAGGAGACAATGAGCAGTTCTTC
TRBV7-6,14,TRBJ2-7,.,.,CASSLEGGLSEQYF,TGTGCCAGCAGCTTAGAGGGAGGTTTGTCCGAGCAGTACTTC